The following is a T cell receptor (beta chain) sequence with its context. No antigen is known for it. The data were taken from a study of early stage breast cancer tumors. Study context: Of 15 to 20 invasive breast tumors, about a dozen were hormone receptor-positive, HER2-negative. Around 10-fold was the mean read coverage per sample. General study results and limits: Tumors had about 2.3-fold higher T cell density than normal breast.

Some clones are missing from TCRdb's copy, which holds only in-frame ones; the method was immunoSEQ multiplex PCR. The sample has roughly 57,000 clones; just over 90% are singletons. Germline assignment: CDR1 SGHNT and CDR2 YYREEE (reference sequence). V was trimmed by 0 bases and J by 4 bases, leaving 10 bases between them. The CDR3 loop spans 14 amino acids. This clonotype originated in a person aged 65 to 85 with breast cancer. The source material was blood. The rearrangement joins TRBV5-4 to TRBJ2-5; D is unresolved. The CDR3 protein is CASSLAGTGETQYF. The DNA for the CDR3 is TGTGCCAGCAGCTTGGCCGGTACTGGAGAGACCCAGTACTTC.